The TCR beta chain described here comes from a study of T cell responses to AZD1222 COVID-19 vaccine. This table comes from immunoSEQ multiplex PCR, and its TCRdb copy is limited to in-frame clones, with some not included. The sample yields 100,000 to 150,000 clones, approximately 92% seen once. The count of this clone is one. Its specificity is not known. The CDR3 extends over 16 amino acids. CDR1 is KGHSH, CDR2 LQKENI, per germline. V lost 6 bases to trimming and J lost 6 bases; unmatched junction nucleotides: 11. Study-wide findings and caveats: Seropositive at baseline were only six AZD1222 recipients. Dominant CD4 TCR responses targeted spike regions 160-218 and 743-854.

The receptor was isolated from an adult who received the AZD1222 COVID-19 vaccine. Sequencing was performed on peripheral blood, taken 28 days after the second AZD1222 dose. The V call is TRBV18, the J call TRBJ1-5, with 10 nucleotides matching TRBD1. CDR3 protein: CASSAIQTGGGQPQHF. In DNA, the CDR3 is TGTGCCAGCTCCGCTATCCAGACAGGGGGCGGTCAGCCCCAGCATTTT.